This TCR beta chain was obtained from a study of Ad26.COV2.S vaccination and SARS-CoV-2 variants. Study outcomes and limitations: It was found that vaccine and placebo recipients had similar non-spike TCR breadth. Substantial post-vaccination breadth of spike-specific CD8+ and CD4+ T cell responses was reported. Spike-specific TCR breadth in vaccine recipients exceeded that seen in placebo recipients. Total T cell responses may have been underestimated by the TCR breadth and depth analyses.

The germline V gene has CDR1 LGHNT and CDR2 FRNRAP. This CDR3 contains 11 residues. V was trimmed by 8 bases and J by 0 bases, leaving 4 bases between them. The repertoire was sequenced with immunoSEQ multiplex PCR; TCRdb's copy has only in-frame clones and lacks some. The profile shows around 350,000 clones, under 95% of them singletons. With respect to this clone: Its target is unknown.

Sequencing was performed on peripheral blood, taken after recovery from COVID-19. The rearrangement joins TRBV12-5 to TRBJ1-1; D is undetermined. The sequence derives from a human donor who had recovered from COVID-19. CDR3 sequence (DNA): TGTGCTAGTTGCGTGAACACTGAAGCTTTCTTT. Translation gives CASCVNTEAFF.